These 10 T cell receptor beta chains originate from one sample sequenced in a study of T cells in Graves' hyperthyroidism and ophthalmopathy. The investigators amplified TCR beta CDR3 regions from RNA transcripts. TCR CDR3 regions were first amplified by RT-PCR with HTBI primers. One entry per CDR3 protein, called by TCRdb with MiXCR from the multiplex PCR reads. The sample consists of hundreds of thousands of distinct CDR3 sequences, roughly 14% of them appearing once. The sequenced sample was blood. The receptors here all came from a woman between 40 and 50 years old with Graves' ophthalmopathy.

This clonotype was counted ten times or more. One junction end disagrees with the germline gene, perhaps due to a read error. The chain recombines TRBV19 with TRBJ2-7, with 11 bases aligning to TRBD1. Germline V gene data show CDR1 as LNHDA and CDR2 as SQIVND (reference sequence). CDR3 length: 14 residues. The CDR3 DNA reads as TGTGCCAATAGTATTAGGGGACAGGGGGGCGAGCAGTACTTC. Encoded protein: CANSIRGQGGEQYF.

This clonotype was counted at least ten times. This chain joins TRBV10-3 and TRBJ2-2, with TRBD2 identical over 11 bases. CDR3 size: 13 residues. From germline, CDR1 is ENHRY and CDR2 SYGVKD. The V gene end was trimmed by 3 bases and the J gene end by 11 bases; junction bases not matched to a gene: 2. CDR3 loop: CAISETSGGELFF. The CDR3 coding sequence is TGTGCCATCAGTGAAACTAGCGGGGGCGAGCTGTTTTTT.

The chain has TRBV3-1 and TRBJ2-5; D unresolved. Deletions cut 2 bases from V and 4 bases from J, with 8 bases between. Germline CDR1 is LGHDT and CDR2 is YNNKEL (reference sequence). The length of the CDR3 is 13 residues. Here the CDR3 reads CASSQIAGETQYF. In DNA form, the CDR3 reads TGTGCCAGCAGCCAAATAGCAGGAGAGACCCAGTACTTC.

This clonotype was recorded a few times. The chain employs TRBV2 and TRBJ2-1, with 11 bases aligning to TRBD2. CDR3 length: 17 amino acids. Germline trimming cut 3 bases from V and 0 bases from J; bases unmatched to any gene: 4. Germline CDR1 SNHLY, CDR2 FYNNEI. The chain's CDR3 is CASSDPSGRSSYNEQFF. In DNA, the CDR3 is TGTGCCAGCAGTGATCCTAGCGGGAGGAGCTCCTACAATGAGCAGTTCTTC.

This chain connects TRBV11-1 to TRBJ1-1; D unclear. The germline V and J ends were trimmed by 0 bases and 3 bases, with 11 bases remaining between them. Germline V CDR1 and CDR2: SGHAT, FQDESV (reference sequence). This CDR3 is built from 15 residues. The CDR3 DNA reads as TGTGCCAGCAGCTTAGCTAGTCCAGACCACACTGAAGCTTTCTTT. Amino acid sequence: CASSLASPDHTEAFF.

This clonotype was found many times. The V and J genes are TRBV6-2 or TRBV6-3 and TRBJ1-1; D is unresolved. Germline values: CDR1 MNHEY, CDR2 SVGEGT. Trimming pared 4 bases from V and 4 bases from J, leaving 10 bases between. The CDR3 runs 13 residues. The CDR3 spells CASSLDWSTEAFF. DNA of the CDR3: TGTGCCAGCAGTTTGGACTGGAGCACTGAAGCTTTCTTT.

The rearrangement links TRBV5-1 to TRBJ2-2; a weak D match, TRBD2 (5 bases). Germline V gene sequence: CDR1 SGHRS, CDR2 YFSETQ. The CDR3 length is 15 residues. V dropped 4 bases and J dropped 1 base, with 11 bases sitting between them. CDR3 amino acids: CASSELAVNTGELFF. In DNA, the CDR3 is TGCGCCAGCAGCGAGCTAGCTGTGAACACCGGGGAGCTGTTTTTT.

The V gene is TRBV10-3, the J gene TRBJ2-6; D remains ambiguous. This CDR3 is built from 16 residues. V was pared by 10 bases and J by 0 bases, with 16 bases between. CDR1 ENHRY and CDR2 SYGVKD come from the germline V gene. This chain's CDR3 is CATTGSVFSGANVLTF. CDR3 sequence (DNA): TGTGCCACCACGGGCAGCGTGTTCTCTGGGGCCAACGTCCTGACTTTC.

This sequence joins TRBV28 and TRBJ2-7, with 11 bases that match TRBD1. Trimming cost V 5 bases and J 6 bases; bases outside gene matches: 9. Per germline, CDR1 MDHEN and CDR2 SYDVKM. This CDR3 contains 15 residues. The CDR3 loop is CASSEPPGQGGEQYF. The CDR3 DNA follows: TGTGCCAGCAGTGAACCGCCGGGACAGGGGGGCGAGCAGTACTTC.

This clonotype occurred many times. The genes are TRBV24-1 and TRBJ2-5, with 11 bases matching TRBD2. V shed 4 bases, J shed 1 base, and the junction held 7 bases outside the gene matches. This CDR3 has 17 residues. Looked up from germline, CDR1 is KGHDR and CDR2 is SFDVKD. The CDR3 nucleotides are TGTGCCACCAGTGACCATATGACTAGCGGGATCCAAGAGACCCAGTACTTC. Its protein is CATSDHMTSGIQETQYF.